This T cell receptor (beta chain) was found in a study of cytotoxic CD8 clonotypes in ibrutinib-treated CLL. Overall study context: Among the patients, roughly 12 presented as relapsed/refractory and about 15 as treatment-naive; roughly 17 showed unmutated IGHV. Response samples were taken after a median of approximately 11 months on treatment, range 6 to 36. Findings and caveats of the study: Ibrutinib response saw clonality rise, and progression saw it return toward baseline. Starting clonality was above that of age-matched healthy donors and tracked circulating CD8+ T-cell counts.

Clones were read by immunoSEQ multiplex PCR, and TCRdb kept only the in-frame ones, dropping some. The table has approximately 350,000 clones, around 66% seen once. Comments on this clone: Its specificity is unknown.

The clonotype was recovered from a human donor with chronic lymphocytic leukemia. Sequenced material: PBMCs, taken after 36 months of ibrutinib treatment.

Here the CDR3 DNA reads TGTGCCAGCAGCCAAGGACAGGGCCGAAACACCATATATTTT. Its protein is CASSQGQGRNTIYF. V and J are TRBV6-5 and TRBJ1-3; TRBD1 aligns across 8 bases. Germline CDR1 and CDR2: MNHEY and SVGAGI. The CDR3 is 14 residues long. With 6 bases clipped from V and 5 bases from J, the junction kept 6 bases outside the gene matches.